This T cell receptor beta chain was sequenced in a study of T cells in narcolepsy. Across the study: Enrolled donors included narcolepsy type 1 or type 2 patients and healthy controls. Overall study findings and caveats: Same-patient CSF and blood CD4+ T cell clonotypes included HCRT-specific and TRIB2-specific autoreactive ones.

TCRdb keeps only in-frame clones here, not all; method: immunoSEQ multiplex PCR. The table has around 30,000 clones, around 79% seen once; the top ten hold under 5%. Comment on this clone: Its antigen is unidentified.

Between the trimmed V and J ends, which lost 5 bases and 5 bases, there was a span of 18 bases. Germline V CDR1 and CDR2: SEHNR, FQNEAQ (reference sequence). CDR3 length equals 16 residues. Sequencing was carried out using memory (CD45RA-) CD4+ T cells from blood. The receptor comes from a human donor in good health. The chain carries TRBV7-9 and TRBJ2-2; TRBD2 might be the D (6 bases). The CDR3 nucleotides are TGTGCCAGCAGCCTGAGGAAACTAGCCTCAACCGGGGAGCTGTTTTTT. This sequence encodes CASSLRKLASTGELFF.